Included here is one T cell receptor beta chain sequence, with context. Its antigen is still unknown. The sample comes from a study of a mutant IDH1 vaccine in newly diagnosed glioma. Study summary: Following radiotherapy alone, or alongside temozolomide cycles, vaccination was started after an interval of 4-6 weeks. Study-wide results and caveats: Apparently, pseudoprogression bore no relation to changes among the top peripheral T cell clonotypes.

Assay: immunoSEQ multiplex PCR; the TCRdb copy retains only in-frame clones and omits some. Of under 55,000 clones in the sample, 90% to 95% were seen once. The time point is: week 11, during vaccination. A 20-mer mutant IDH1 peptide at 300 ug was injected subcutaneously with topical imiquimod. New WHO grade 3 or 4 astrocytomas that were IDH1-mutant and ATRX-lost had been found in donors. V was clipped by 2 bases and J by 5 bases, with 12 bases between them. This CDR3 spans 14 amino acids. Germline lookup yields CDR1 LNHDA and CDR2 SQIVND (reference sequence). This TCR came from a man aged 50 to 59 with glioma. The specimen was PBMCs, collected from a glioma patient whose treatment included an IDH1 peptide vaccine. The chain links TRBV19 to TRBJ1-2, with no clear D. Here the CDR3 reads CASSIPPTEYGYTF. The CDR3 bases are TGTGCCAGTAGTATACCCCCGACGGAATATGGCTACACCTTC.